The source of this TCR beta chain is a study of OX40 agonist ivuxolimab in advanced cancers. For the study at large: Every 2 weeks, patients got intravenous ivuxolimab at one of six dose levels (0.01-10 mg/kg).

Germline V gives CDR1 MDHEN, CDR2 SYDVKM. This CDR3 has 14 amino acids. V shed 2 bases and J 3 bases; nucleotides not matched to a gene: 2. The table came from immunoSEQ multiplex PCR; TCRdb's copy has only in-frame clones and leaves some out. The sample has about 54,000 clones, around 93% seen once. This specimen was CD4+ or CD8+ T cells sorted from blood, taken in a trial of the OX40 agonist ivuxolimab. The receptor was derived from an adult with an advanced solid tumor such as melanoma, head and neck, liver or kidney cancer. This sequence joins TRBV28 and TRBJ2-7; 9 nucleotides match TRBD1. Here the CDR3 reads CASSLDRGGYEQYF. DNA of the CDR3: TGTGCCAGCAGTTTAGACAGGGGGGGCTACGAGCAGTACTTC.